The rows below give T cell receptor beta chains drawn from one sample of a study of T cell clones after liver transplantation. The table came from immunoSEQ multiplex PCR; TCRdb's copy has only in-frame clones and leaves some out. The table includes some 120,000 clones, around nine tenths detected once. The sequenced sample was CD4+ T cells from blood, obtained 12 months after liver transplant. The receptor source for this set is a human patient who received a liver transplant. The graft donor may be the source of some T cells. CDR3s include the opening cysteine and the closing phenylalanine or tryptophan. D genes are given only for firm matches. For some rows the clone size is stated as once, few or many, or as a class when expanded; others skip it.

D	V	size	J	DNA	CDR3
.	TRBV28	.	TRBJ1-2	TGTGCCAGCAGTTCGATATATGGCTACACCTTC	CASSSIYGYTF
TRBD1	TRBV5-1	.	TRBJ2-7	TGCGCCAGCAGCTCCCCCTTCGGGACAGGGGATGGGGAGCAGTACTTC	CASSSPFGTGDGEQYF
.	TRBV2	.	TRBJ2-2	TGTGCCAGCGTACAGTCGAACACCGGGGAGCTGTTTTTT	CASVQSNTGELFF
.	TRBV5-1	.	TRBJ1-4	TGCGCCAGCAACCGGGACGGATTTAATGAAAAACTGTTTTTT	CASNRDGFNEKLFF
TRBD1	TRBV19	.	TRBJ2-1	TGTGCCAGTAGTATTAGGGACAGGTCCAATGAGCAGTTCTTC	CASSIRDRSNEQFF
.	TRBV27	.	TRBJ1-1	TGTGCCAGCGGTCGATGGAACATGAACACTGAAGCTTTCTTT	CASGRWNMNTEAFF
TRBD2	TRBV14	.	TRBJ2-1	TGTGCCAGCAGCCAAGATTGGAATAGCGGGAGGTTCTACAATGAGCAGTTCTTC	CASSQDWNSGRFYNEQFF
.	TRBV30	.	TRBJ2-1	TGTGCCTGGAGTGCTCTCTCCGGAGGGGAGCAGTTCTTC	CAWSALSGGEQFF
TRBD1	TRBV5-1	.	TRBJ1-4	TGCGCCAGCAGCGCGACAGGGGATCCTAATGAAAAACTGTTTTTT	CASSATGDPNEKLFF
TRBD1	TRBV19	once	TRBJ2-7	TGTGCCAGTAGTATAGGGACAGGACCCTACGAGCAGTACTTC	CASSIGTGPYEQYF
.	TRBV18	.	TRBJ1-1	TGTGCCAGCTCCCCCCGGGCCCCGCTGAAAGCTTTCTTT	CASSPRAPLKAFF
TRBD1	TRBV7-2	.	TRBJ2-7	TGTGCCAGCAGCAAACAGGGGGGACTGTACGAGCAGTACTTC	CASSKQGGLYEQYF
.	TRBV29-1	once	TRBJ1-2	TGCAGCGAGCAACACTCGAACGATGGCTACACCTTC	CSEQHSNDGYTF
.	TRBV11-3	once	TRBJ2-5	TGTGCCAGCAGCGTGGGACGGTTAAGTGAGACCCAGTACTTC	CASSVGRLSETQYF
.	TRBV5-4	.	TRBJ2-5	TGTGCCACCGCGCACAGCCCGGGGCCCAGCGCGAGGGAGACCCAGTACTTC	CATAHSPGPSARETQYF
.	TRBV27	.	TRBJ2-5	TGTGCCAGCAGGGACAGACTCCAAGAGACCCAGTACTTC	CASRDRLQETQYF
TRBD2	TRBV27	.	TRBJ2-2	TGTGCCAGCAGTCCTAGCGGGAGTGCCACCGGGGAGCTGTTTTTT	CASSPSGSATGELFF
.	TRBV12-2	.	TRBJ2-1	TGTGCAAGTCGCTTAGGTGCGGGATTTAGTAATGAGCAGTTCTTC	CASRLGAGFSNEQFF
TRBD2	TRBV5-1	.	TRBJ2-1	TGCGCCAGCAGTCCTCCTAGCGGGAGCCCCTACAATGAGCAGTTCTTC	CASSPPSGSPYNEQFF
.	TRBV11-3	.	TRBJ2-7	TGTGCCAGCAGCCCCGGGTACGAGCAGTACTTC	CASSPGYEQYF
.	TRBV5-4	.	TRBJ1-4	TGTGCCAGCAGCTCGGGGGGAGTCCCGCCCGGATCAACTAATGAAAAACTGTTTTTT	CASSSGGVPPGSTNEKLFF
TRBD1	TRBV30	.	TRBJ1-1	TGTGCCTGGAGTGTGAACAGGGGGCGGACTGAAGCTTTCTTT	CAWSVNRGRTEAFF
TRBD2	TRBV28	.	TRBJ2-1	TGTGCCAGTAGACTAGCGGGCTACAATGAGCAGTTCTTC	CASRLAGYNEQFF
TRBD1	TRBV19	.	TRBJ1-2	TGTGCCAGTAGTCGACAGGGGAATGGCTACACCTTC	CASSRQGNGYTF
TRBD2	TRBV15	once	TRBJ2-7	TGTGCCACCAGCAGAGTGAGTGGAGCGGGGCGCCCCTACGAGCAGTACTTC	CATSRVSGAGRPYEQYF
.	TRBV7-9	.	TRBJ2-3	TGTGCCAGCAGCTCGAGACTAGAGGGCACAGATACGCAGTATTTT	CASSSRLEGTDTQYF
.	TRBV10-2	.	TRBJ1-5	TGCGCCAGCAGTGAGTCGACAGGTCTCAATCAGCCCCAGCATTTT	CASSESTGLNQPQHF
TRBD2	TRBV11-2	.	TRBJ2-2	TGTGCCAGCAGTGGGGCAGCGGGGATCCCCGGGGAGCTGTTTTTT	CASSGAAGIPGELFF
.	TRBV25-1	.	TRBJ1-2	TGTGCCAGCAGTGGTCACGAAGGAGGCTACACCTTC	CASSGHEGGYTF
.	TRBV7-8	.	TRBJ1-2	TGTGCCAGCAGCTTACGGGTTGGTTATGGCTACACCTTC	CASSLRVGYGYTF
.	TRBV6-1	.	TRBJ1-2	TGTGCCAGCACCCTCCGGGAGGGTGGTCATGGCTACACCTTC	CASTLREGGHGYTF
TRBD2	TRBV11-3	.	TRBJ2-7	TGTGCCAGCAGCTTACGGCGGGAGGGTTTCGAGCAGTACTTC	CASSLRREGFEQYF
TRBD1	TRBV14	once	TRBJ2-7	TGTGCCAGCAGCCCACGGGACAGAATCCACGAGCAGTACTTC	CASSPRDRIHEQYF
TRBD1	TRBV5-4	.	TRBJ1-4	TGTGCCAGCAGCTTCCCGGACAGGGGAATAGAAAAACTGTTTTTT	CASSFPDRGIEKLFF
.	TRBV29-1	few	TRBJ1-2	TGCAGCGCTGCCGGTGGTACCGGCGGGAGGGGCTACACCTTC	CSAAGGTGGRGYTF
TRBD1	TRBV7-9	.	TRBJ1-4	TGTGCCAGCAGCTACACCGGGACAGGGTTCTCAATCAATGAAAAACTGTTTTTT	CASSYTGTGFSINEKLFF
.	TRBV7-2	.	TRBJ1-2	TGTGCCAGCAGCTTAGGTACATATAACTATGGCTACACCTTC	CASSLGTYNYGYTF
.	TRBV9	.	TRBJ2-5	TGTGCCAGCAGCTCAGCCGGGACCCGCTGGGAGACCCAGTACTTC	CASSSAGTRWETQYF
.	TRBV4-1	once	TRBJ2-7	TGCGCCAGCAGCCAAGTGCTATTCGGACCGGTTAACTTC	CASSQVLFGPVNF
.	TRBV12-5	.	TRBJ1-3	TGTGCTAGTGGTCAGAGGACAGTGTTCTCTGGAAACACCATATATTTT	CASGQRTVFSGNTIYF
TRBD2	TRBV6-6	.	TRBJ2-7	TGTGCCAGCAGTTACGATCTAGCGGGAGGCCGCTACGAGCAGTACTTC	CASSYDLAGGRYEQYF
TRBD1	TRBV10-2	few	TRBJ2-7	TGCGCCAGCAATGGAGGCGACAGGGGCGGGTACGAGCAGTACTTC	CASNGGDRGGYEQYF
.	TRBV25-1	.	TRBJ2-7	TGTGCCAGCAGTGACGGCTCCAGGGGATACGAGCAGTACTTC	CASSDGSRGYEQYF
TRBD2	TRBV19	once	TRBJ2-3	TGTGCCAGTAGTATGCTAGCGGGAGGGGGGTTCACAGATACGCAGTATTTT	CASSMLAGGGFTDTQYF
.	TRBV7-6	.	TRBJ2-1	TGTGCCAGCAGCTCTAGGACGGAGGGTGAGCAGTTCTTC	CASSSRTEGEQFF
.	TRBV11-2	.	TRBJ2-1	TGTGCCAGCAGCTTAGATCGGGGGAATGAGCAGTTCTTC	CASSLDRGNEQFF
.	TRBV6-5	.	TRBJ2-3	TGTGCCAGCAGTAGCCGGCAGGGTACAGATACGCAGTATTTT	CASSSRQGTDTQYF